This T cell receptor beta chain derives from a study of cytomegalovirus exposure and HLA in healthy donors. The PCR used 60 Vbeta and 13 Jbeta primers. Data came from immunoSEQ multiplex PCR; TCRdb stores just in-frame clones and leaves some out. The table shows approximately 160,000 clones, with around 79% occurring only once. Germline CDR1 reads LNHDA; CDR2 reads SQIVND (reference sequence). Trimming cost V 7 bases and J 6 bases; bases outside gene matches: 8. This CDR3 region has 14 residues. The source is a male donor in good health and CMV-seronegative. This chain uses TRBV19 with TRBJ2-2; the match to TRBD1 covers 7 bases. The source material was PBMCs. In nucleotides, the CDR3 is TGTGCCAGTAACCCGACAGGGTTCCCCGGGGAGCTGTTTTTT. Its translation is CASNPTGFPGELFF.